Listed here is a single TCR beta chain. Treatment indicated: around 19 received Ad26.COV2.S at low or high dose, single or two shots; roughly five received placebo; per-sample allocation not given. Samples were taken on day 63 after the first vaccine or placebo injection. The record originates from a study of Ad26.COV2.S vaccination and SARS-CoV-2 variants. The data were produced by immunoSEQ multiplex PCR, yet TCRdb's version contains in-frame clones alone and is incomplete. Of over 400,000 clones detected, about nine tenths appear once; the ten largest clones hold more than 3.5%. This CDR3 is built from 18 residues. In germline, CDR1 is SGHVS, CDR2 FQNEAQ. Trimming removed 1 base from V and 1 base from J; junction bases left unmatched: 11.

Sample: peripheral blood, taken in a trial of Ad26.COV2.S vaccine versus placebo. The TCR comes from a person aged 18-60 years who received the Ad26.COV2.S COVID-19 vaccine or a placebo. The V gene is TRBV7-8, the J gene TRBJ1-2, with 8 bases identical to TRBD1. The CDR3 nucleotides read TGTGCCAGCAGCTTAGGCGTGAGGGACAGGCTCCTTAACTATGGCTACACCTTC. Residues: CASSLGVRDRLLNYGYTF.